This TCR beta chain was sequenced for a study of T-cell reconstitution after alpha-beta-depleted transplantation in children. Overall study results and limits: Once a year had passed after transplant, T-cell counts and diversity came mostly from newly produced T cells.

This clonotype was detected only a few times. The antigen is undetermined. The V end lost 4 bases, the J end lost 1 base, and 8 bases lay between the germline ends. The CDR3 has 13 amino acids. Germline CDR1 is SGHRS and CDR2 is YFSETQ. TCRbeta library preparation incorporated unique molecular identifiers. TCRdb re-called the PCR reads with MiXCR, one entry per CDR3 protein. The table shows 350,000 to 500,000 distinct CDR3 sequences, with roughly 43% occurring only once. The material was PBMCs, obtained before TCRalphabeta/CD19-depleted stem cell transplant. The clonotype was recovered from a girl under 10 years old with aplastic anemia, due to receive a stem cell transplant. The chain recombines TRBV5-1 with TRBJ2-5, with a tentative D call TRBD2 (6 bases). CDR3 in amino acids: CASSAGIQETQYF. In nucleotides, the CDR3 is TGCGCCAGCAGCGCGGGGATCCAAGAGACCCAGTACTTC.